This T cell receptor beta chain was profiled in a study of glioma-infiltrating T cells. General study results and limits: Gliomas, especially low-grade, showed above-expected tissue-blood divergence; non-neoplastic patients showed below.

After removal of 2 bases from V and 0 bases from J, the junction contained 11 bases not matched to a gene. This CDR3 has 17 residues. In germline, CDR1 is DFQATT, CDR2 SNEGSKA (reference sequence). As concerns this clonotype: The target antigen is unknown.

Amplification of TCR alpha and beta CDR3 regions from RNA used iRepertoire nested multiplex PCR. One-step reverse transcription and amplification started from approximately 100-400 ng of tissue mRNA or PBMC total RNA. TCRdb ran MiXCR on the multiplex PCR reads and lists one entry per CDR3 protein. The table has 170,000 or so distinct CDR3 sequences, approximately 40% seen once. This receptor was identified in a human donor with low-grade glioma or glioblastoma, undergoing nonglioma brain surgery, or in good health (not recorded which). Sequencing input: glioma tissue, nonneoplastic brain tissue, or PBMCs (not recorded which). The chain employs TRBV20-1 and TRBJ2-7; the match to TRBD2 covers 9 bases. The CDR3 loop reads CSARPIGGSGSSYEQYF. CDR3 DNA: TGCAGTGCTAGACCCATCGGTGGTAGCGGGAGCTCCTACGAGCAGTACTTC.